This is a list of T cell receptor beta chains from one sample in a study of graft-versus-host responses after intestinal transplantation. Repertoires were generated with immunoSEQ multiplex PCR, while TCRdb's copy carries only in-frame clones and drops some. This table holds some 8,200 clones, approximately 72% found once. Source: ileum tissue, taken approximately 230 days after intestinal transplant. The receptors shown here come from a human patient who received an intestinal transplant, so some T cells may come from the graft donor. CDR3s include the opening cysteine and the closing phenylalanine or tryptophan. The order of the fields is V gene, J gene, D gene, clone size, CDR3 DNA, CDR3 protein. D genes are given only for firm matches. Rows give clone size only sometimes, using once, few, many, or a class for an expanded clone.

TRBV6-5	TRBJ1-1	.	.	TGTGCCAGCAGTCCGGGCACTGAAGCTTTCTTT	CASSPGTEAFF
TRBV29-1	TRBJ2-7	TRBD2	few	TGCAGCGTTGTGAGCGGGGATGCCTACGAGCAGTACTTC	CSVVSGDAYEQYF
TRBV29-1	TRBJ2-3	.	once	TGCAGCGGGACTAGCACAGATACGCAGTATTTT	CSGTSTDTQYF
TRBV5-1	TRBJ2-1	.	.	TGCGCCAGCAGCGCGGAAAGTTCGGGCAATGAGCAGTTCTTC	CASSAESSGNEQFF
TRBV6-5	TRBJ1-1	.	once	TGTGCCACAGGGGTCGATAACACTGAAGCTTTCTTT	CATGVDNTEAFF
TRBV18	TRBJ2-7	TRBD2	once	TGTGCCAGCTCATTTGCTCTAGCGGGAGGGCCTTCCTACGAGCAGTACTTC	CASSFALAGGPSYEQYF
TRBV7-7	TRBJ2-7	TRBD1	.	TGTGCCAGCAGCGCCTCGACAGGGGACTACGAGCAGTACTTC	CASSASTGDYEQYF
TRBV5-1	TRBJ2-6	TRBD1	.	TGCGCCAGCAGCTTGGGACAGGGGAAAGGGGCCAACGTCCTGACTTTC	CASSLGQGKGANVLTF
TRBV2	TRBJ2-2	TRBD2	.	TGTGCCAGCAGCAGATTAGCGGGAGCCCAGAACACCGGGGAGCTGTTTTTT	CASSRLAGAQNTGELFF
TRBV11-2	TRBJ1-5	.	few	TGTGCCAGCAGCGCCTCCGGGGGGGCCAAGGGGATACCCCAGCATTTT	CASSASGGAKGIPQHF
TRBV27	TRBJ1-1	.	.	TGTGCCAGCAGTTTATCGGGCTACACTGAAGCTTTCTTT	CASSLSGYTEAFF
TRBV10-3	TRBJ1-1	TRBD1	.	TGTGCCATCAGTGAGGGGACAGGTCGGAACACTGAAGCTTTCTTT	CAISEGTGRNTEAFF
TRBV4-1	TRBJ1-2	.	.	TGCGCCAGCAGCCAAGATGTAACGGGGAGGGGATATGGCTACACCTTC	CASSQDVTGRGYGYTF
TRBV4-3	TRBJ2-1	.	.	TGCGCCAGCAGCCAAGAGCGCCCCAATGAGCAGTTCTTC	CASSQERPNEQFF
TRBV10-3	TRBJ1-2	TRBD1	.	TGTGCCATCAGTGCCGACAGGGGTCAGGACTATGGCTACACCTTC	CAISADRGQDYGYTF
TRBV4-1	TRBJ2-7	TRBD2	few	TGCGCCAGCAGCCAAGACTCTCTAGCGGGGAGACGGTCCTACGAGCAGTACTTC	CASSQDSLAGRRSYEQYF
TRBV12-5	TRBJ1-2	TRBD1	.	TGTGCTAGTGGTTTGGGCGCGGGACAGGTCTATGGCTACACCTTC	CASGLGAGQVYGYTF
TRBV5-1	TRBJ1-1	TRBD1	.	TGCGCCAGCAGCTTAGACAGGGGTGAAGCTTTCTTT	CASSLDRGEAFF
TRBV6-5	TRBJ2-7	TRBD2	.	TGTGCCAGCAGTCCTACTCCAAGCGGGGCCTACGAGCAGTACTTC	CASSPTPSGAYEQYF
TRBV7-9	TRBJ1-3	.	.	TGTGCCAGCAGCTTAGGGGGCGCTGGAAACACCATATATTTT	CASSLGGAGNTIYF
TRBV25-1	TRBJ2-5	.	.	TGTGCCAGCAGTGTCGGGGGTGGACAGACCCAGTACTTC	CASSVGGGQTQYF
TRBV9	TRBJ2-2	.	few	TGTGCCAGCAGCGTAGGGGGGGCCGGGGAGCTGTTTTTT	CASSVGGAGELFF
TRBV28	TRBJ2-7	.	.	TGTGCCAGCAGTTTATGGCGGGGGCCGTCAGACGAGCAGTACTTC	CASSLWRGPSDEQYF
TRBV15	TRBJ1-3	TRBD1	once	TGTGCCACCAGCAGGGGGACAGACCGAAACACCATATATTTT	CATSRGTDRNTIYF
TRBV27	TRBJ2-7	TRBD2	.	TGTGCCAGCAGTTTCCCCTTCAGCGGGAGCTCCTACGAGCAGTACTTC	CASSFPFSGSSYEQYF
TRBV5-1	TRBJ1-1	TRBD1	.	TGCGCCAGCAGCAGGACAGGGACTGAAGCTTTCTTT	CASSRTGTEAFF
TRBV19	TRBJ1-6	.	few	TGTGCCAGTAGTATTCGGGGAACCTATAATTCACCCCTCCACTTT	CASSIRGTYNSPLHF
TRBV6-6	TRBJ1-1	TRBD1	.	TGTGCCAGCAGCCAGACAGGGCCTGGGGAAACTGAAGCTTTCTTT	CASSQTGPGETEAFF
TRBV7-9	TRBJ2-1	.	.	TGTGCCAGCAGCGCCGTACAGATACCCTCCTACAATGAGCAGTTCTTC	CASSAVQIPSYNEQFF
TRBV9	TRBJ1-1	.	once	TGTGCCAGCAGCCTCACAGTGAACACTGAAGCTTTCTTT	CASSLTVNTEAFF
TRBV18	TRBJ2-2	TRBD2	.	TGTGCCAGCTCACCAATAGCGGGGGCCGGGGAGCTGTTTTTT	CASSPIAGAGELFF
TRBV29-1	TRBJ1-2	TRBD1	.	TGCAGCGTTTATTCCACGGGACAGGGAGGACGTAGTGTCTATGGCTACACCTTC	CSVYSTGQGGRSVYGYTF
TRBV11-3	TRBJ2-1	TRBD2	few	TGTGCCAGCAGCGGACTAGCGGGGGGGAATGAGCAGTTCTTC	CASSGLAGGNEQFF
TRBV18	TRBJ1-1	.	.	TGTGCCAGCTCAACGGGACAGAACACTGAAGCTTTCTTT	CASSTGQNTEAFF
TRBV7-2	TRBJ1-2	.	.	TGTGCCAGCAGCCCTCTTCCGGGGGTACGGTATGGCTACACCTTC	CASSPLPGVRYGYTF
TRBV2	TRBJ2-2	.	few	TGTGCCAGCAGAGGCGGGAACACCGGGGAGCTGTTTTTT	CASRGGNTGELFF
TRBV6-5	TRBJ1-2	.	.	TGTGCCAGCAGTTACCCGGAGAGGCACTATGGCTACACCTTC	CASSYPERHYGYTF
TRBV7-9	TRBJ2-1	TRBD2	.	TGTGCCAGCGTCACTAGCGCCTCGAGGGATGAGCAGTTCTTC	CASVTSASRDEQFF
TRBV6-4	TRBJ2-1	TRBD2	.	TGTGCCAGCAGTATTGGACTAGCGGGAATCAATGAGCAGTTCTTC	CASSIGLAGINEQFF
TRBV27	TRBJ1-4	TRBD1	few	TGTGCCAGCAGGGGACAGGGACAAAAACTGTTTTTT	CASRGQGQKLFF
TRBV30	TRBJ1-1	.	few	TGTGCCTGGAGTGTCACCCAAACAGTGAACACTGAAGCTTTCTTT	CAWSVTQTVNTEAFF
TRBV5-5	TRBJ1-5	.	.	TGTGCCAGCAGCTTGGACAGTGATAGCAATCAGCCCCAGCATTTT	CASSLDSDSNQPQHF
TRBV23-1	TRBJ1-4	TRBD1	.	TGCGCCAGCAGTCAATCCGGGACAGAGAATGAAAAACTGTTTTTT	CASSQSGTENEKLFF
TRBV10-1	TRBJ1-1	TRBD1	.	TGCGCCAGCAGCCCTGACAGGGCCACTGAAGCTTTCTTT	CASSPDRATEAFF
TRBV2	TRBJ2-5	.	.	TGTGCCAGCAGTCACAGGGAAGAGACCCAGTACTTC	CASSHREETQYF
TRBV9	TRBJ2-2	TRBD1	once	TGTGCCAGCAGCCCTGACAGGGGCCCCGGGGAGCTGTTTTTT	CASSPDRGPGELFF
TRBV18	TRBJ1-2	.	.	TGTGCCAGCTCACCTCAGAGGCAATCGGACTATGGCTACACCTTC	CASSPQRQSDYGYTF
TRBV21-1	TRBJ2-5	.	.	TGTGCCAGCAGCAAAGCGTCCACTTTCGGCAGGGGTTACCAAGAGACCCAGTACTTC	CASSKASTFGRGYQETQYF
TRBV15	TRBJ2-3	TRBD1	.	TGTGCCACCAGCATCTGGGACAGGGGCAGAGATACGCAGTATTTT	CATSIWDRGRDTQYF